These 6 T cell receptor beta chains were sequenced from one sample in a study of blood T cell repertoires in COVID-19. Measured with immunoSEQ multiplex PCR; TCRdb has only the in-frame clones, and not every one. Of about 230,000 clones in the sample, approximately 80% were seen once. Sequenced input: peripheral blood. The receptors were sampled from a woman in her 50s with acute or convalescent COVID-19.

This clone was detected a few times. The J gene is TRBJ1-2, the V gene TRBV7-2, with a weak D call TRBD1 (6 bases). This CDR3 region has 16 residues. The V and J ends lost 4 bases and 7 bases respectively, with 22 bases between them. CDR1 is SGHTA, CDR2 FQGNSA, per germline. DNA for the CDR3: TGTGCCAGCAGCTCCCCCGTTCTTACAGGGATGGGTGGCTACACCTTC. Translation: CASSSPVLTGMGGYTF.

The chain recombines TRBV5-1 with TRBJ1-1; D is unresolved. CDR1 and CDR2 (germline): SGHRS, YFSETQ. V was cut by 3 bases and J by 0 bases, with 9 bases left in between. This CDR3 comprises 14 residues. The DNA for the CDR3 is TGCGCCAGCAGCTCATCAAACATGAACACTGAAGCTTTCTTT. This sequence encodes CASSSSNMNTEAFF.

The chain recombines TRBV3-1 (or the pseudogene TRBV3-2) with TRBJ1-4; D possibly corresponds to TRBD1 (6 bases). This CDR3 has 16 residues. Germline loops: CDR1 LGHDT, CDR2 YNNKEL (reference sequence). Trimming took off 6 bases at V and 0 bases at J, with 14 bases between the two ends. CDR3: CASSPGVGTTNEKLFF. The CDR3 DNA reads as TGTGCCAGCAGTCCAGGGGTGGGAACAACTAATGAAAAACTGTTTTTT.

Points on this clone: The junction departs from germline at one end; a sequencing error may be responsible. The J gene is TRBJ2-1, the V gene TRBV18; 13 bases agree with TRBD2. Germline V gene data show CDR1 as KGHSH and CDR2 as LQKENI. The CDR3 consists of 14 residues. In DNA, the CDR3 is TGTGCCAGCTCACCACCCGGACTAGCGGGAGTTTTGCTCTTC. It codes for CASSPPGLAGVLLF. The complete variable domain, with remaining parts taken from reference TRBV18 and TRBJ2-1, reads NAGVMQNPRHLVRRRGQEARLRCSPMKGHSHVYWYRQLPEEGLKFMVYLQKENIIDESGMPKERFSAEFPKEGPSILRIQQVVRGDSAAYFCASSPPGLAGVLLFGPGTRLTVL.

The V and J genes are TRBV6-4 and TRBJ2-3; D not certain. The CDR3 is 13 residues long. From germline, CDR1 is MRHNA and CDR2 SNTAGT. Trimming removed 5 bases at V and 2 bases at J, with 8 bases between. For the CDR3, the DNA is TGTGCCAGCAGTACAGAGCCCACAGATACGCAGTATTTT. This encodes CASSTEPTDTQYF.

Only a few counts were recorded for this clone. This chain connects TRBV30 to TRBJ1-2; no firm D call. Germline lookup yields CDR1 GTSNPN and CDR2 SVGIG (reference sequence). The CDR3 has 13 residues. V was trimmed by 4 bases and J by 3 bases, leaving 12 bases between them. CDR3 sequence reads: CAWTPGTDYGYTF. The CDR3 DNA reads as TGTGCCTGGACCCCCGGTACTGACTATGGCTACACCTTC.